This TCR beta chain is from a study of technical replicates of blood from four donors. In germline, CDR1 is SEHNR, CDR2 FQNEAQ (reference sequence). The CDR3 consists of 16 residues. Trimming pared 4 bases from V and 4 bases from J, leaving 16 bases between. Some clones are missing from TCRdb's copy, which holds only in-frame ones; the method was immunoSEQ multiplex PCR. This table holds 50,000 to 65,000 clones, around nine tenths found once. The material sequenced was PBMCs. The rearrangement uses TRBV7-9 and TRBJ2-2; D perhaps matches TRBD2 (6 bases). The TCR sequence derives from a human donor in good health. Some clones in this sample may be carry-over from other donors' samples. The CDR3 sequence: CASSSRDSQATGELFF. CDR3 DNA sequence: TGTGCCAGCAGCTCCCGGGACTCTCAAGCCACCGGGGAGCTGTTTTTT. Drawing the rest from reference TRBV7-9 and TRBJ2-2, the complete variable domain is DTGVSQNPRHKITKRGQNVTFRCDPISEHNRLYWYRQTLGQGPEFLTYFQNEAQLEKSRLLSDRFSAERPKGSFSTLEIQRTEQGDSAMYLCASSSRDSQATGELFFGEGSRLTVL.